The source of this TCR beta chain is a study of blood T cell repertoires in COVID-19. This CDR3 is built from 16 residues. J was trimmed by 2 bases and V by 3 bases; bases with no gene match: 6. Germline V CDR1 and CDR2: LNHDA, SQIVND (reference sequence). Sequencing was performed with immunoSEQ multiplex PCR; in TCRdb, only in-frame clones are kept and a portion is missing. The table lists approximately 350,000 clones, 85% to 90% of them singletons. The chain carries TRBV19 and TRBJ1-4, with 7 bases identical to TRBD1. The source is a woman between 65 and 79 years old with COVID-19, enrolled during active disease. Specimen: peripheral blood. Written as DNA, the CDR3 is TGTGCCAGTAGTATGACAGGGATTTCGACTAATGAAAAACTGTTTTTT. Translation: CASSMTGISTNEKLFF.